The entry below describes one TCR beta chain. The protocol was immunoSEQ multiplex PCR, while the TCRdb copy is restricted to in-frame clones and leaves out a portion. The sample gives tens of thousands of clones, around 86% of which show up once; about 14% is in the top ten. This sample stems from a study of blood T cell repertoires in COVID-19. Input material: peripheral blood. The TCR sequence derives from a human donor with acute or convalescent COVID-19. The donor label of this sample is uncertain.

The CDR3 DNA reads TGTGCCAGCAGTGCACTCTCTGGAAACACCATATATTTT. Translating it yields CASSALSGNTIYF. V and J are TRBV9 and TRBJ1-3, with D hard to call. The CDR3 is made up of 13 amino acids. With 5 bases removed from V and 0 bases from J, the gap between germline ends came to 6 bases. CDR1 is SGDLS and CDR2 is YYNGEE in the germline V gene.